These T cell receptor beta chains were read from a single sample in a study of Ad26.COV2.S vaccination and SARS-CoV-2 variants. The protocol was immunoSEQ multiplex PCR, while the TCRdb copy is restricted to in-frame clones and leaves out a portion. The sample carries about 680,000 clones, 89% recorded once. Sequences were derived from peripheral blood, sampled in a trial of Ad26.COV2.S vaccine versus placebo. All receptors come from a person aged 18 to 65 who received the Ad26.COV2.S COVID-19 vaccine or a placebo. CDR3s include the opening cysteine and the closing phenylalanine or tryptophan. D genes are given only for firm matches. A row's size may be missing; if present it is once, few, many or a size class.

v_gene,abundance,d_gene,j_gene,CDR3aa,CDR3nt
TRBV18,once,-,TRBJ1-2,CASSPGGTRYGYTF,TGTGCCAGCTCACCAGGGGGGACGCGCTATGGCTACACCTTC
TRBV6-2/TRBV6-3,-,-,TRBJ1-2,CASSPTPDYGYTF,TGTGCCAGCAGCCCGACGCCCGACTATGGCTACACCTTC
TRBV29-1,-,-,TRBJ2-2,CSAGGQGSGELFF,TGCAGCGCTGGGGGGCAGGGGAGCGGGGAGCTGTTTTTT
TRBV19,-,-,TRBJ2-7,CASSIDRGSHEQYF,TGTGCCAGTAGTATAGATCGGGGATCCCACGAGCAGTACTTC
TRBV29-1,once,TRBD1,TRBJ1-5,CSVGQGRQPQHF,TGCAGCGTGGGACAGGGGAGGCAGCCCCAGCATTTT
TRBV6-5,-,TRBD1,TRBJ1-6,CASSYRDRNGSPLHF,TGTGCCAGCAGTTACCGGGACAGGAACGGTTCACCCCTCCACTTT
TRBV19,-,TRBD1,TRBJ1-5,CASSIDLPGQGARQPQHF,TGTGCCAGTAGTATAGACCTTCCGGGACAGGGGGCCCGTCAGCCCCAGCATTTT
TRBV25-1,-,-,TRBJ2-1,CASSEYFAGTSSYNEQFF,TGTGCCAGCAGTGAATATTTTGCCGGGACTTCCTCCTACAATGAGCAGTTCTTC
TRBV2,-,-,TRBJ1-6,CAGSQAGNSPLHF,TGTGCCGGATCACAGGCGGGTAATTCACCCCTCCACTTT
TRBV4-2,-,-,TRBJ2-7,CASSQDEGTYEQYF,TGTGCCAGCAGCCAGGACGAGGGCACCTACGAGCAGTACTTC
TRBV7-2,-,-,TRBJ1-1,CASSLTLEAFF,TGTGCCAGCAGCTTAACACTTGAAGCTTTCTTT
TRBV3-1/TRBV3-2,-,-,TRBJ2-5,CASSLPILGGETQYF,TGTGCCAGCAGCCTGCCTATACTCGGAGGGGAGACCCAGTACTTC
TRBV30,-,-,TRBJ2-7,CAWEGGDYEQYF,TGTGCCTGGGAGGGGGGGGACTACGAGCAGTACTTC
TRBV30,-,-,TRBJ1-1,CAWSVGQLNTEAFF,TGTGCCTGGAGTGTCGGACAGCTGAACACTGAAGCTTTCTTT
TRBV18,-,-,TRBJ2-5,CASSAETQYF,TGTGCCAGCTCGGCAGAGACCCAGTACTTC
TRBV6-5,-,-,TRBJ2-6,CASSPHSSGANVLTF,TGTGCCAGCAGTCCTCACAGCTCTGGGGCCAACGTCCTGACTTTC
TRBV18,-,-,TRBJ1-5,CASSPGSNQPQHF,TGTGCCAGCTCACCAGGCAGTAATCAGCCCCAGCATTTT
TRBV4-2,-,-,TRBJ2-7,CASSQEGRGYDEQYF,TGTGCCAGCAGCCAAGAGGGAAGAGGGTATGACGAGCAGTACTTC
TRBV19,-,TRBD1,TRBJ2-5,CASSKGQGKETQYF,TGTGCCAGTAGTAAAGGACAGGGGAAAGAGACCCAGTACTTC
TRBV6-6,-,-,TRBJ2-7,CASSSTRSAEQYF,TGTGCCAGCAGTTCGACTAGGTCGGCCGAGCAGTACTTC
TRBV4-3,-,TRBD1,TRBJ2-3,CASSQLGQGARTDTQYF,TGCGCCAGCAGCCAATTAGGACAGGGGGCGCGAACAGATACGCAGTATTTT
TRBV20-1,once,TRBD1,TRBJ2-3,CSASWTGWADTQYF,TGCAGTGCTAGTTGGACAGGTTGGGCAGATACGCAGTATTTT
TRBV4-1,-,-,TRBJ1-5,CASSPHQGGDSNQPQHF,TGCGCCAGCAGCCCCCACCAAGGCGGCGATAGCAATCAGCCCCAGCATTTT
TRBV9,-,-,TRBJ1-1,CASSPSWNTEAFF,TGTGCCAGCAGCCCCTCGTGGAACACTGAAGCTTTCTTT
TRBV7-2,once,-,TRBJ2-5,CASSGGTQYF,TGTGCCAGCAGCGGGGGGACCCAGTACTTC
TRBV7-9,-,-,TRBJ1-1,CASSLGRIEAFF,TGTGCCAGCAGTCTCGGACGGATTGAAGCTTTCTTT
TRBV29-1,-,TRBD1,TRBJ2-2,CSVPGQSNTGELFF,TGCAGCGTCCCGGGACAGAGTAACACCGGGGAGCTGTTTTTT
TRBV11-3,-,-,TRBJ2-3,CASSFSTDTQYF,TGTGCCAGCAGCTTTAGCACAGATACGCAGTATTTT
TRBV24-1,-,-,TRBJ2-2,CATSDPRVRTGELFF,TGTGCCACCAGTGATCCACGGGTGCGCACCGGGGAGCTGTTTTTT
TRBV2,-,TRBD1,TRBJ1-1,CASILRGDTEAFF,TGTGCCAGCATTCTCAGGGGGGACACTGAAGCTTTCTTT
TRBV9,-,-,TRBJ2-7,CASSVGEGDEQYF,TGTGCCAGCAGCGTAGGCGAGGGCGACGAGCAGTACTTC
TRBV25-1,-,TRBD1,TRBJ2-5,CASSGGQPRETQYF,TGTGCCAGCAGTGGGGGACAGCCGCGGGAGACCCAGTACTTC
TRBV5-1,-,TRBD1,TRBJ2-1,CASSMGQGDEQFF,TGCGCCAGCAGCATGGGACAGGGGGATGAGCAGTTCTTC
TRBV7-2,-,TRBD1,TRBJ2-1,CASSPHSGQGSEQFF,TGTGCCAGCAGCCCGCACTCGGGACAGGGGTCTGAGCAGTTCTTC
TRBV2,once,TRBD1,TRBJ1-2,CASIGDSSNYGYTF,TGTGCCAGCATCGGGGACAGTTCTAACTATGGCTACACCTTC
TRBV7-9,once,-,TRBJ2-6,CASSLGQAGGSGANVLTF,TGTGCCAGCAGCTTAGGACAGGCCGGGGGCTCTGGGGCCAACGTCCTGACTTTC
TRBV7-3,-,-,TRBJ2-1,CASSLNGEPGEQFF,TGTGCCAGCAGCTTAAACGGGGAGCCGGGCGAGCAGTTCTTC
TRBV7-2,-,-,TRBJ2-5,CASSLRPPRVGETQYF,TGTGCCAGCAGCTTACGTCCCCCGCGGGTAGGAGAGACCCAGTACTTC
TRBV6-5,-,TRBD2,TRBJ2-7,CASSYASGSYEQYF,TGTGCCAGCAGTTACGCTAGCGGTTCCTACGAGCAGTACTTC
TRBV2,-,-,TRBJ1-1,CASSDGQGNTEAFF,TGTGCCAGCAGTGACGGGCAGGGTAACACTGAAGCTTTCTTT
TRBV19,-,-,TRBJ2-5,CASSITGETQYF,TGTGCCAGTAGTATAACCGGAGAGACCCAGTACTTC
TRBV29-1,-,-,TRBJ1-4,CSVLSLGNEKLFF,TGCAGCGTTCTCAGCCTTGGGAATGAAAAACTGTTTTTT
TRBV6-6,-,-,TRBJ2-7,CASSYGTVDYEQYF,TGTGCCAGCAGTTACGGTACAGTAGATTACGAGCAGTACTTC
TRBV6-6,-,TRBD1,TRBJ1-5,CASSLTGDQPQHF,TGTGCCAGCAGTTTAACAGGGGACCAGCCCCAGCATTTT
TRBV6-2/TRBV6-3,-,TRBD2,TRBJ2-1,CASSPSVSGSSEQFF,TGTGCCAGCAGCCCGTCCGTTAGCGGGTCGTCTGAGCAGTTCTTC
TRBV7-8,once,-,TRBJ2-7,CASSLARDGAYEQYF,TGTGCCAGCAGCTTAGCACGGGACGGGGCCTACGAGCAGTACTTC
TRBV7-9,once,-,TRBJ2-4,CASSSGGPSKNIQYF,TGTGCCAGCAGCTCCGGGGGACCTTCCAAAAACATTCAGTACTTC
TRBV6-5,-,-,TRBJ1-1,CASSYRTGNTEAFF,TGTGCCAGCAGTTACCGCACAGGGAACACTGAAGCTTTCTTT
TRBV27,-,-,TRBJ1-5,CASSLKQGQPQHF,TGTGCCAGCAGTTTAAAACAGGGTCAGCCCCAGCATTTT
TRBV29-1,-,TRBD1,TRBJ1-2,CSVEVKGQGYGYTF,TGCAGCGTTGAAGTCAAGGGACAGGGGTATGGCTACACCTTC
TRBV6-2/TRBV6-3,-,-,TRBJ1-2,CASSLLGGTSYGYTF,TGTGCCAGCAGCCTCCTAGGAGGGACCTCCTATGGCTACACCTTC